This entry is about one TCR beta chain. This clone has just a few counts. The antigen this receptor binds is unknown. Qualities for individual bases were not recorded, and no much larger clone is one base off. The sample originates from a study of vaccination effects on CD4 cells after COVID-19 (dated 2022 in TCRdb). At the level of the whole study: Participants received two doses of either the BNT162b2 or the mRNA-1273 mRNA SARS-CoV-2 vaccine. SARS-CoV-2 spike-specific CD4+ TCR repertoires from before and after mRNA vaccination were compared in COVID-19 convalescent patients and in infection-naive vaccine recipients. Altogether, some ten COVID-19 convalescent patients and 4 SARS-CoV-2-naive healthy vaccine recipients made up the full study. The Oncomine TCR Beta short-read assay on an Illumina iSeq 100 was used to sequence cultures from other donors in the study. What the study reported, not specific to this receptor: At late post-vaccination timepoints, both infection-induced and vaccine-induced clones showed marked clonal contraction, consistent with waning T cell responses. Only a small number of convalescent patients were included, and no early post-infection timepoints were available, which limited the study. In healthy vaccine recipients, vaccine-induced clones were almost all SARS-CoV-2 mono-reactive, with only 1 of 255 cross-reactive with common cold coronaviruses.

The library was obtained by the immunoSEQ multiplex PCR assay. TCR beta CDR3 sequencing was performed on DNA from the cultured, isolated CD4+ T cells. The paper's processing steps were these. Non-productive TCR sequences were removed, reads were trimmed to the CDR3 region, and CDR3s of at least 7 amino acids were retained. Antigen-specific clonotypes were identified using the MANAFEST web app by comparison of expansion in peptide wells against reference cultures. To be called positive, a clone needed expansion at FDR<0.05 compared with the reference and with all other wells, an odds ratio greater than 5, and a frequency greater than 0.1% in two replicate wells. A clonotype was defined as cross-reactive if the clonotype was significantly expanded both in SARS-CoV-2 spike wells and in at least one common cold coronavirus spike condition. Levenshtein distance calculated with the stringdist R package was used to assess CDR3 similarity, and unrooted trees were constructed with ape in R 3.6.1. TCRdb took over this immuneACCESS table, retaining in-frame rearrangements with V and J assigned. Such tables are incomplete; in checked studies, under half of the missing clones stem from an unresolved V gene, and the remainder is unexplained. Clonal size and the V and J genes are those of that table, whereas D and trimming came from the DNA. The sample yields 65,000 to 85,000 clones; about four fifths were counted once. The top ten clones comprise 12% of the sample.

In the ViraFEST assay, PBMC were stimulated with viral peptide pools, and TCR sequencing was then used to find antigen-specific CD4+ T cell clonotypes based on their expansion. After around eleven days of culture, CD4+ T cells were isolated with the EasySep CD4+ T cell isolation kit. Healthy vaccine recipients had no prior SARS-CoV-2 infection, confirmed by negative nucleocapsid antibodies before and after vaccination. Each well held under 2.5 million PBMC cultured in IMDM containing about 5.5% human AB serum, roughly 9.6 IU/ml IL-2 and gentamicin, along with 10 ug/ml peptides. On days 3 and 7, half of the culture medium was replaced with fresh IL-2-containing medium. Unless otherwise noted, each peptide stimulation condition was cultured in triplicate wells. Using Ficoll-Paque Plus gradient centrifugation, PBMC were separated from whole blood and then either used fresh or cryopreserved at -140C. Overlapping peptide pools spanned the spike proteins of SARS-CoV-2 and the common cold coronaviruses HCoV-NL63, HCoV-OC43 and HCoV-229E. The QIAamp micro DNA kit was used to extract genomic DNA from the cultured CD4+ T cells.

Sample: CD4+ T cells from PBMCs cultured with SARS-CoV-2 spike peptides, taken before COVID-19 vaccination. Interpreted using the paper, the cell subset or site label stands for: SARS-CoV-2 spike overlapping peptide pool stimulation. This TCR came from a human donor who received a COVID-19 vaccine.

The CDR3 loop reads CASSLETNNSPLHF. The base sequence is TGCGCCAGCAGCTTGGAGACTAATAATTCACCCCTCCACTTT. The V and J genes are TRBV5-1 and TRBJ1-6, with the D gene not clear enough to name. The CDR3 has 14 amino acids, counting the end cysteine and phenylalanine. Only the CDR3 DNA stays, 42 bases, in frame from base 1. The germline V gene encodes CDR1 SGHRS and CDR2 YFSETQ. The trim is 0 bases for V and 5 bases for J, with a gap of 6 bases between the germline ends.